This entry is about one TCR beta chain. Its specificity is not known. The V and J ends lost 8 bases and 0 bases respectively, with 7 bases between them. Germline V CDR1 and CDR2: MDHEN, SYDVKM. CDR3 size: 13 residues. CD45RO/CCR7/CD25/CD127/CD95/CD27 sorting isolated CD4+ naive, central memory, regulatory and stem cell-like memory cells. The sample originates from a study of beta chain features in type 1 diabetes. Regarding the study as a whole: Small HLA sub-analyses could not settle whether HLA shapes TCRB rearrangement. More deletions and fewer insertions at VDJ junctions were found in patients with type 1 diabetes. A cDNA-based sequencing approach could over-represent cells with high TCR expression.

Reverse transcribing all isolated RNA meant expressed TCRB transcripts were sequenced. Using immunoSEQ multiplex PCR, the repertoire was profiled, and TCRdb retains in-frame clones only, with some absent. Among 860,000 or so clones listed, 17% were seen once. This sequence was found in a woman aged 18-35 years in good health. The sequenced sample was naive CD4+ T cells from blood. This sequence joins TRBV28 and TRBJ2-2; D is unclear. CDR3 nucleotide sequence: TGTGCCAGCGGGCTTTCGAACACCGGGGAGCTGTTTTTT. Its translation: CASGLSNTGELFF. The full variable domain, its missing parts supplied by reference TRBV28 and TRBJ2-2, is DVKVTQSSRYLVKRTGEKVFLECVQDMDHENMFWYRQDPGLGLRLIYFSYDVKMKEKGDIPEGYSVSREKKERFSLILESASTNQTSMYLCASGLSNTGELFFGEGSRLTVL.